These 10 T cell receptor beta chains were all obtained from the same sample, sequenced in a study of blood T cell repertoires in COVID-19. Produced via immunoSEQ multiplex PCR; TCRdb's table is partial and in-frame only. The profile shows approximately 290,000 clones, around 91% of them singletons. The sequenced sample was peripheral blood. The receptors come from an older woman with acute or convalescent COVID-19.

This chain joins TRBV3-1 (or the pseudogene TRBV3-2) and TRBJ1-2; 8 bases are a match to TRBD1. CDR3 length: 15 amino acids. Per the germline V gene, CDR1 is LGHDT and CDR2 is YNNKEL (reference sequence). V lost 0 bases to trimming and J lost 7 bases; unmatched junction nucleotides: 7. CDR3 sequence (DNA): TGTGCCAGCAGCCAAGATCTGGACAGGGCTTCTGGCTACACCTTC. It is translated as CASSQDLDRASGYTF.

The J gene is TRBJ1-1, the V gene TRBV13; D uncertain. The V gene's germline CDR1 is PRHDT and CDR2 FYEKMQ (reference sequence). With 8 bases removed from V and 3 bases from J, the gap between germline ends came to 16 bases. The CDR3 length is 14 residues. The CDR3, as DNA: TGTGCCAGCGCTCTCGACCGCGGGTACACTGAAGCTTTCTTT. It is translated as CASALDRGYTEAFF.

This rearrangement joins TRBV10-2 to TRBJ2-7, with D perhaps matching TRBD2 (5 bases). Trimming cost V 6 bases and J 2 bases, with 11 bases left between them. CDR1 and CDR2 from the germline V gene are WSHSY and SAAADI. The CDR3 is 13 amino acids. The CDR3 DNA follows: TGCGCCAGCAGCCCACAGCGGACCTACGAGCAGTACTTC. It codes for CASSPQRTYEQYF.

The chain employs TRBV24-1 and TRBJ2-1; 15 bases are shared with TRBD2. J gave up 7 bases and V 3 bases, and 9 bases lay outside the gene matches. Germline V gene data show CDR1 as KGHDR and CDR2 as SFDVKD. The CDR3 is 18 residues long. The CDR3 spells CATSDIRPGTSGGNEQFF. As DNA, the CDR3 is TGTGCCACCAGTGATATACGCCCTGGGACTAGCGGGGGGAATGAGCAGTTCTTC.

The rearrangement links TRBV13 to TRBJ2-7; TRBD1 aligns across 7 bases. Trimming at V came to 6 bases and at J to 5 bases, leaving 4 bases not matched to a gene. This CDR3 is 12 amino acids long. The germline CDR1 and CDR2 sequences are PRHDT and FYEKMQ (reference sequence). The CDR3 bases are TGTGCCAGCAGGAGACAGGGCCACGAGCAGTACTTC. This gives the protein CASRRQGHEQYF.

The chain carries TRBV6-5 and TRBJ2-5; 10 positions match TRBD2. The CDR3 spans 14 residues. The ends lost 5 bases at V and 4 bases at J; junction bases unmatched: 4. Germline CDR1 reads MNHEY; CDR2 reads SVGAGI. The CDR3, as DNA: TGTGCCAGCAGTCCAGCGGGAGGGGGAGAGACCCAGTACTTC. Amino acid sequence: CASSPAGGGETQYF.

As DNA, the CDR3 is TGTGCCAGCCGCTCGAACAGGAAAGAGCAGTACTTC. Its protein is CASRSNRKEQYF. This chain uses TRBV6-6 with TRBJ2-7; a weak D match, TRBD1 (5 bases). V was clipped by 8 bases and J by 7 bases, with 15 bases between them. Germline CDR1 reads MNHNY; CDR2 reads SVGAGI (reference sequence). This CDR3 has 12 amino acids.

The chain joins TRBV5-1 to TRBJ2-1, with a possible D match to TRBD2 (7 bases). CDR1 and CDR2 (germline): SGHRS, YFSETQ. The CDR3 has 15 residues. Trimming stripped 7 bases from V and 8 bases from J, with 22 bases between. CDR3 in amino acids: CASGEGQGGVDEQFF. Written as DNA, the CDR3 is TGCGCCAGCGGTGAGGGGCAAGGGGGGGTTGATGAGCAGTTCTTC.

The chain uses TRBV28 and TRBJ1-2; D ambiguous. V lost 5 bases to trimming and J lost 8 bases, with 9 bases between them. Germline V CDR1 and CDR2: MDHEN, SYDVKM. CDR3 size: 11 residues. The CDR3 region is CASSTISGYTF. The CDR3 DNA reads TGTGCCAGCAGTACTATATCGGGCTACACCTTC.

V and J are TRBV28 and TRBJ2-5, with TRBD2 matching over 7 bases. CDR1 MDHEN and CDR2 SYDVKM come from the germline V gene. This CDR3 region has 12 residues. Trimming at V came to 8 bases and at J to 6 bases, leaving 6 bases not matched to a gene. This chain's CDR3 is CASGSGEKTQYF. The CDR3 bases are TGTGCCAGCGGGAGCGGGGAGAAGACCCAGTACTTC.